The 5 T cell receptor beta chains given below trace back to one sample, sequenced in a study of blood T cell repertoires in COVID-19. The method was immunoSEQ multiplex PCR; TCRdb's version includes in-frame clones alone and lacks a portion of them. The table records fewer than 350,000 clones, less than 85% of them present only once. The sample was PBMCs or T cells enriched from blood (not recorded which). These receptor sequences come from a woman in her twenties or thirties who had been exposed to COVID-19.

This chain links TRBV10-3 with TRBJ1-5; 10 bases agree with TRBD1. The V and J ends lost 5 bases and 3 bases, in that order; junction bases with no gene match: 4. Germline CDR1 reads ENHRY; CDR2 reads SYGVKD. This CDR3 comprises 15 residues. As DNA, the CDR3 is TGTGCCATCAGTCCCGGGACAGGGGTCAATCAGCCCCAGCATTTT. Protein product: CAISPGTGVNQPQHF.

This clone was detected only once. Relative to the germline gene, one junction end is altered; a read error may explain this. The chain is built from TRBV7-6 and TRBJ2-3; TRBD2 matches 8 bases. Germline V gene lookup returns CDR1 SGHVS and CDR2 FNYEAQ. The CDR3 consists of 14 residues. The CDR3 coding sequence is TGTGCCAGCAGCGATGACGGGGGGGCCCCGGGTCATAATTTT. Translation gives CASSDDGGAPGHNF.

DNA of the CDR3: TGTGCCAGTAGTACTCGTCCGGGAGACGGCCACGAGCAGTACTTC. Encoded protein: CASSTRPGDGHEQYF. The chain links TRBV19 to TRBJ2-7; perhaps TRBD2 as D (6 bases). Per the germline V gene, CDR1 is LNHDA and CDR2 is SQIVND (reference sequence). Trimming removed 4 bases at V and 5 bases at J, with 18 bases between. The CDR3 runs 15 residues.

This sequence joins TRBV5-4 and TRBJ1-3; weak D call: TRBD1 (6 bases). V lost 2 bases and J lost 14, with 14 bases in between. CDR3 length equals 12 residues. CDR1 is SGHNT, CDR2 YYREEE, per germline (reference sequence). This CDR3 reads CASSFGGRGVYF. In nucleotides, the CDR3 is TGTGCCAGCAGCTTCGGGGGGCGCGGGGTATATTTT.

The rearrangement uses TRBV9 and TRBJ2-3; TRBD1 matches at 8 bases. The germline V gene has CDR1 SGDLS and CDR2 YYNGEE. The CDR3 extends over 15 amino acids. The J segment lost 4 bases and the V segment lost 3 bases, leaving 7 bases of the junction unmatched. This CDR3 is CASSGPGGAADTQYF. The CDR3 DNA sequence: TGTGCCAGCAGCGGTCCAGGGGGCGCCGCAGATACGCAGTATTTT.